A single sample is the source of the 17 T cell receptor beta chains below, sequenced in a study of blood T cell repertoires in COVID-19. Only in-frame clones appear in the TCRdb table, and some are missing; sequencing was by immunoSEQ multiplex PCR. Counted here are 100,000 to 130,000 clones, approximately 88% occurring once; the ten biggest clones make up approximately 4.4%. Sequencing was performed on peripheral blood. The receptors stem from a human donor in a cohort sampled during active COVID-19.

This clone has a handful of counts. The genes are TRBV7-9 and TRBJ2-2; D gene ambiguous. Between the trimmed V and J ends, which lost 4 bases and 7 bases, there was a span of 10 bases. CDR3 length: 13 amino acids. The germline V gene has CDR1 SEHNR and CDR2 FQNEAQ (reference sequence). The CDR3 reads CASSSSVFGELFF. For the CDR3, the DNA is TGTGCCAGCAGCTCCAGCGTATTCGGGGAGCTGTTTTTT. The full variable domain, with the rest looked up from reference TRBV7-9 and TRBJ2-2, is DTGVSQNPRHKITKRGQNVTFRCDPISEHNRLYWYRQTLGQGPEFLTYFQNEAQLEKSRLLSDRFSAERPKGSFSTLEIQRTEQGDSAMYLCASSSSVFGELFFGEGSRLTVL.

This chain links TRBV27 with TRBJ2-6; D might be TRBD2 (5 bases). The germline V gene has CDR1 MNHEY and CDR2 SMNVEV (reference sequence). The CDR3 is 15 residues long. V lost 10 bases and J 1 base, leaving 14 bases between the germline ends. Written as DNA, the CDR3 is TGTGCCACAGGAGGCAGGACGTCTGGGGCCAACGTCCTGACTTTC. Its translation: CATGGRTSGANVLTF.

The V and J genes are TRBV19 and TRBJ2-6, with 7 bases identical to TRBD1. The CDR3 extends over 17 amino acids. Germline V CDR1 and CDR2: LNHDA, SQIVND (reference sequence). After removal of 5 bases from V and 0 bases from J, the junction contained 7 bases not matched to a gene. The CDR3 reads CASSPGTAPSGANVLTF. CDR3 DNA: TGTGCCAGTAGTCCCGGGACAGCACCCTCTGGGGCCAACGTCCTGACTTTC.

The rearrangement uses TRBV2 and TRBJ1-1; a possible D gene is TRBD1 (5 bases). Between the trimmed V and J ends, which lost 2 bases and 13 bases, there was a span of 17 bases. Germline values: CDR1 SNHLY, CDR2 FYNNEI. CDR3 length: 13 amino acids. CDR3 amino acids: CASSEIQGGKVFF. CDR3 DNA: TGTGCCAGCAGTGAAATTCAGGGAGGAAAAGTTTTCTTT.

The rearrangement joins TRBV10-3 to TRBJ1-2; D is perhaps TRBD1 (5 bases). The CDR3 runs to 13 residues. CDR1 ENHRY and CDR2 SYGVKD come from the germline V gene. Trimming pared 4 bases from V and 2 bases from J, leaving 8 bases between. CDR3 in DNA: TGTGCCATCAGTGTGGACAAGAACTATGGCTACACCTTC. Translated: CAISVDKNYGYTF.

There are a few counts of this clone. The chain recombines TRBV24-1 with TRBJ1-1; TRBD1 might be the D (5 bases). V lost 5 bases and J lost 3, with 18 bases in between. CDR3 length: 16 amino acids. Germline CDR1 and CDR2: KGHDR and SFDVKD. The CDR3 coding sequence is TGTGCCACCAGTGGGGGCCGGCGACAGTATGACACTGAAGCTTTCTTT. It yields the protein CATSGGRRQYDTEAFF.

The rearrangement links TRBV5-1 to TRBJ2-3; no clear D. The CDR3 covers 13 residues. Between the trimmed V and J ends, which lost 0 bases and 2 bases, there was a span of 4 bases. Germline CDR1 is SGHRS and CDR2 is YFSETQ. DNA for the CDR3: TGCGCCAGCAGCTTGGCCCACACAGATACGCAGTATTTT. Protein: CASSLAHTDTQYF.

This chain uses TRBV24-1 with TRBJ1-2; 8 bases line up with TRBD1. This CDR3 has 15 amino acids. The trim removed 3 bases at V and 3 bases at J, leaving 5 bases unmatched. CDR1 and CDR2 (germline): KGHDR, SFDVKD. CDR3 protein: CATSDIGTGHYGYTF. CDR3 in DNA: TGTGCCACCAGTGATATAGGGACAGGACACTATGGCTACACCTTC.

This clone was detected only a few times. The chain uses TRBV5-1 and TRBJ2-7; 7 nucleotides line up with TRBD2. With V trimmed by 0 bases and J by 2 bases, 5 bases remained unmatched. CDR1 is SGHRS and CDR2 is YFSETQ in the germline V gene. The CDR3 sequence is 15 residues long. Here the CDR3 reads CASSLAASGAYEQYF. For the CDR3, the DNA is TGCGCCAGCAGCTTGGCGGCTAGCGGCGCCTACGAGCAGTACTTC.

This clone was seen a few times. The chain couples TRBV7-2 to TRBJ2-2; D not resolved. Germline V lookup: CDR1 SGHTA, CDR2 FQGNSA. This CDR3 contains 13 residues. V was trimmed by 5 bases and J by 8 bases, leaving 12 bases between them. The CDR3 protein is CASSPEAAGELFF. The CDR3 nucleotides are TGTGCCAGCAGCCCCGAGGCAGCAGGGGAGCTGTTTTTT.

The V call is TRBV9, the J call TRBJ2-3; 9 nucleotides agree with TRBD2. This CDR3 region has 19 residues. The germline V gene has CDR1 SGDLS and CDR2 YYNGEE. V lost 3 bases, J lost 0 bases, and 14 bases stayed unmatched. CDR3 in amino acids: CASSAGGGLAETSTDTQYF. The CDR3, as DNA: TGTGCCAGCAGCGCTGGGGGGGGACTAGCAGAAACTAGCACAGATACGCAGTATTTT.

The chain carries TRBV14 and TRBJ2-7, with 11 bases lining up with TRBD2. The V gene's germline CDR1 is SGHDN and CDR2 FVKESK. The length of the CDR3 is 13 residues. V lost 7 bases to trimming and J lost 5 bases; unmatched junction nucleotides: 4. The CDR3 DNA sequence: TGTGCCAGCACCGGGACTAGCGGTAACGAGCAGTACGTC. It yields the protein CASTGTSGNEQYV.

CDR3 DNA: TGCGCCAGCAGCGGGGTGACAGGGAACACTGAAGCTTTCTTT. Protein: CASSGVTGNTEAFF. The chain uses TRBV5-1 and TRBJ1-1, with D possibly matching TRBD1 (6 bases). CDR1 and CDR2 (germline): SGHRS, YFSETQ. This CDR3 is built from 14 residues. V dropped 4 bases and J dropped 1 base, with 11 bases sitting between them.

A remark on this clone: Compared with germline, one end of the junction differs, possibly owing to a read error. V is TRBV11-3 and J is TRBJ2-7; 14 positions agree with TRBD2. The CDR3 has 15 residues. Per germline, CDR1 SGHNT and CDR2 YENEEA. CDR3 loop: CASSPGTSGSYVQYF. Here the CDR3 DNA reads TGTGCCAGCAGCCCCGGGACTAGCGGGAGTTACGTGCAGTACTTC.

The chain uses TRBV7-2 and TRBJ2-3; the match to TRBD1 covers 7 bases. The germline V gene has CDR1 SGHTA and CDR2 FQGNSA. Trimming at V came to 5 bases and at J to 3 bases, leaving 11 bases not matched to a gene. The CDR3 has 16 residues. CDR3 in amino acids: CASSPTWTGSTDTQYF. CDR3 in DNA: TGTGCCAGCAGCCCGACCTGGACAGGCAGTACAGATACGCAGTATTTT.

The chain recombines TRBV19 with TRBJ2-6, with TRBD1 matching 9 bases. CDR3 length: 18 residues. Per germline, CDR1 LNHDA and CDR2 SQIVND (reference sequence). The trim removed 7 bases at V and 0 bases at J, leaving 10 bases unmatched. CDR3 protein: CASTMRTGDFSGANVLTF. In nucleotides, the CDR3 is TGTGCCAGTACCATGAGGACAGGGGACTTCTCTGGGGCCAACGTCCTGACTTTC.

V usage is TRBV3-1 (or the pseudogene TRBV3-2) and J usage is TRBJ2-1; TRBD2 matches 9 bases. This CDR3 spans 16 amino acids. Germline CDR1 is LGHDT and CDR2 is YNNKEL (reference sequence). After removal of 2 bases from V and 4 bases from J, the junction contained 6 bases not matched to a gene. The CDR3 coding sequence is TGTGCCAGCAGCCAACCGGGACTAGCTGTTTACAATGAGCAGTTCTTC. This encodes CASSQPGLAVYNEQFF.